This passage covers 20 T cell receptor beta chains from one sample sequenced in a study of persistence of HIV-infected CD4 T cells. For these receptors, no antigen is known. This nonspecific control used anti-CD3/anti-CD28 bead stimulation of CD4+ T cells. Sorting of responding CD4+ T cells relied on upregulated CD40 ligand together with CD69. This was the immunoSEQ version 4 assay in survey mode. TCRdb keeps only in-frame clones here, not all; method: immunoSEQ multiplex PCR. The table records about 47,000 clones, about nine tenths of them present only once. The sequencing used CD4+ T cells sorted from PBMCs after approximately 20-hour stimulation, collected from a patient who received antiretroviral therapy. Receptors originate from an adult man with HIV who was CMV-seropositive.

The chain joins TRBV2 to TRBJ1-1; D unresolved. The CDR3 runs 15 residues. Trimming removed 6 bases from V and 10 bases from J, with 24 bases in between. Germline-derived CDR1 and CDR2 are SNHLY and FYNNEI. This CDR3 is CASRQKALDVEGAFF. The DNA of the CDR3 is TGTGCCAGCAGGCAAAAAGCCCTTGATGTGGAGGGAGCTTTCTTT.

This chain uses TRBV24-1 with TRBJ2-7, with 12 bases aligning to TRBD1. CDR1 is KGHDR and CDR2 is SFDVKD in the germline V gene. Trimming removed 6 bases from V and 3 bases from J; junction bases left unmatched: 5. CDR3 size: 15 residues. The CDR3 here is CATSKGTGGIYEQYF. The CDR3 coding sequence is TGTGCCACCAGTAAGGGGACAGGGGGCATCTACGAGCAGTACTTC.

The V call is TRBV10-1, the J call TRBJ2-4; 9 bases line up with TRBD1. Per germline, CDR1 WNHNN and CDR2 SYGVQD (reference sequence). The junction had 3 bases not matched to a gene; V was cut back by 0 bases and J by 0 bases. The CDR3 sequence is 17 residues long. In nucleotides, the CDR3 is TGCGCCAGCAGTGAGTCGGGACAGGGAGAAGCCAAAAACATTCAGTACTTC. It yields the protein CASSESGQGEAKNIQYF.

The genes are TRBV7-3 and TRBJ1-1; D might be TRBD1 (5 bases). V was pared by 1 base and J by 1 base, with 13 bases between. The germline CDR1 and CDR2 sequences are SGHTA and FQGTGA. The CDR3 loop spans 16 amino acids. The CDR3 reads CASSLNGGITNTEAFF. CDR3 nucleotide sequence: TGTGCCAGCAGCTTAAACGGGGGAATCACGAACACTGAAGCTTTCTTT.

The rearrangement links TRBV10-3 to TRBJ2-5, with D perhaps TRBD1 (5 bases). The ends were cut back, 3 bases at V and 5 bases at J, with 16 bases in the middle. CDR1 and CDR2 from the germline V gene are ENHRY and SYGVKD. The CDR3 is made up of 15 amino acids. For the CDR3, the DNA is TGTGCCATCAGTGATTTAGGGGAAGGTAGGGAGACCCAGTACTTC. Amino acid sequence: CAISDLGEGRETQYF.

The chain is built from TRBV24-1 and TRBJ2-3, with no clear D. CDR3 size: 15 residues. CDR1 is KGHDR and CDR2 is SFDVKD in the germline V gene. The ends were cut back, 4 bases at V and 0 bases at J, with 10 bases in the middle. The CDR3 here is CATSETHGSTDTQYF. The CDR3 DNA reads TGTGCCACCAGTGAAACACACGGGAGCACAGATACGCAGTATTTT.

The V and J genes are TRBV27 and TRBJ1-6; D uncertain. CDR3 size: 14 residues. With 6 bases removed from V and 9 bases from J, the gap between germline ends came to 15 bases. Per germline, CDR1 MNHEY and CDR2 SMNVEV (reference sequence). Here the CDR3 DNA reads TGTGCCAGCAGCCAGAAGTCGGGGAGTTCACCCCTCCACTTT. As protein: CASSQKSGSSPLHF.

The chain joins TRBV19 to TRBJ2-1; 8 positions agree with TRBD1. V was clipped by 3 bases and J by 5 bases; unmatched bases: 6. Germline CDR1 LNHDA, CDR2 SQIVND (reference sequence). The CDR3 consists of 15 residues. The CDR3 reads CASSIRRQGNNEQFF. The CDR3 DNA reads as TGTGCCAGTAGTATTAGGAGACAGGGGAACAATGAGCAGTTCTTC. The whole variable domain, filled in from reference TRBV19 and TRBJ2-1, reads DGGITQSPKYLFRKEGQNVTLSCEQNLNHDAMYWYRQDPGQGLRLIYYSQIVNDFQKGDIAEGYSVSREKKESFPLTVTSAQKNPTAFYLCASSIRRQGNNEQFFGPGTRLTVL.

The V call is TRBV30, the J call TRBJ1-5, with D unresolved. Germline CDR1 GTSNPN, CDR2 SVGIG (reference sequence). V was clipped by 0 bases and J by 0 bases, with 9 bases between them. The CDR3 runs to 15 residues. The CDR3 sequence: CAWSVSANSNQPQHF. CDR3 nucleotides: TGTGCCTGGAGTGTAAGTGCCAATAGCAATCAGCCCCAGCATTTT.

The V gene is TRBV18, the J gene TRBJ2-1, with TRBD2 matching over 9 bases. With 3 bases clipped from V and 9 bases from J, the junction kept 9 bases outside the gene matches. Per the germline V gene, CDR1 is KGHSH and CDR2 is LQKENI. CDR3 size: 15 residues. The CDR3: CASSPGLAPAGEQFF. The CDR3 bases are TGTGCCAGCTCACCTGGACTAGCGCCGGCGGGTGAGCAGTTCTTC.

The chain has TRBV5-1 and TRBJ2-3; 12 positions match TRBD2. Losses at the gene ends were 0 bases for V and 1 base for J; bases not matched to a gene: 0. From germline, CDR1 is SGHRS and CDR2 YFSETQ. CDR3 length: 16 amino acids. The CDR3 is CASSLGLAGGTDTQYF. The CDR3 nucleotides are TGCGCCAGCAGCTTGGGACTAGCGGGGGGCACAGATACGCAGTATTTT.

The V and J genes are TRBV7-9 and TRBJ2-5, with a possible D match to TRBD2 (5 bases). This CDR3 is 14 amino acids long. V dropped 4 bases and J dropped 5 bases, with 14 bases sitting between them. CDR1 is SEHNR, CDR2 FQNEAQ, per germline (reference sequence). In DNA, the CDR3 is TGTGCCAGCAGCTCCTCCGGGAACCCGGAGACCCAGTACTTC. It translates to CASSSSGNPETQYF.

The gene calls are TRBV2 and TRBJ2-5, with 8 bases lining up with TRBD1. Unmatched junction bases numbered 8, after V lost 6 bases and J lost 5 bases. The V gene's germline CDR1 is SNHLY and CDR2 FYNNEI. The CDR3 has 14 amino acids. The CDR3: CASSRDQGAETQYF. The CDR3 nucleotides are TGTGCCAGCAGCCGGGACCAGGGGGCGGAGACCCAGTACTTC.

V is TRBV5-1 and J is TRBJ2-3; D call uncertain. V shed 0 bases and J shed 2 bases, with 4 bases lying between them. From germline, CDR1 is SGHRS and CDR2 YFSETQ. CDR3 length: 13 amino acids. The CDR3 DNA sequence: TGCGCCAGCAGCTTGGGACTCACAGATACGCAGTATTTT. Translation gives CASSLGLTDTQYF.

This chain joins TRBV2 and TRBJ1-2, with 8 bases lining up with TRBD1. This CDR3 spans 13 amino acids. Per the germline V gene, CDR1 is SNHLY and CDR2 is FYNNEI. The ends lost 10 bases at V and 2 bases at J; junction bases unmatched: 6. CDR3 sequence (DNA): TGTGCCATCCCGACAGGGGAGAACTATGGCTACACCTTC. Protein: CAIPTGENYGYTF.

The rearrangement joins TRBV7-6 to TRBJ1-4; unclear D gene. Germline-derived CDR1 and CDR2 are SGHVS and FNYEAQ. Trimming removed 4 bases from V and 4 bases from J, with 13 bases in between. The CDR3 covers 15 residues. In DNA form, the CDR3 reads TGTGCCAGCAGCTCCATAAGCGGGTATAATGAAAAACTGTTTTTT. It encodes CASSSISGYNEKLFF.

The chain joins TRBV10-3 to TRBJ2-1; D uncertain. The CDR3 contains 14 residues. The germline CDR1 and CDR2 sequences are ENHRY and SYGVKD. The V end lost 4 bases, the J end lost 1 base, and 8 bases lay between the germline ends. CDR3 bases: TGTGCCATCAGTGTTGCAGGTTCCTACAATGAGCAGTTCTTC. It translates to CAISVAGSYNEQFF.

The V call is TRBV7-8, the J call TRBJ2-4; no reliable D call. The CDR3 extends over 15 amino acids. Per the germline V gene, CDR1 is SGHVS and CDR2 is FQNEAQ. V was shortened by 5 bases and J by 0 bases, with 11 bases between the two germline ends. This chain's CDR3 is CASSPRDTAKNIQYF. The CDR3 nucleotides read TGTGCCAGCAGCCCCCGCGACACAGCCAAAAACATTCAGTACTTC.

In this sample, this clone turned up once. The chain is built from TRBV5-1 and TRBJ1-1; D unresolved. The CDR3 runs 15 residues. Deletions cut 1 base from V and 1 base from J, with 11 bases between. Germline loops: CDR1 SGHRS, CDR2 YFSETQ. This chain's CDR3 is CASSLLGRSNTEAFF. In DNA form, the CDR3 reads TGCGCCAGCAGCTTGTTGGGCAGGTCGAACACTGAAGCTTTCTTT.

J is TRBJ1-4 and V is TRBV7-2; possibly TRBD1 for D (6 bases). Trimming took off 8 bases at V and 7 bases at J, with 11 bases between the two ends. CDR1 and CDR2 (germline): SGHTA, FQGNSA. The CDR3 totals 12 residues. The CDR3: CASGGPGEKLFF. CDR3 nucleotide sequence: TGTGCCAGCGGGGGGCCGGGTGAAAAACTGTTTTTT.